A single TCR beta chain is shown here with its context. What it binds is unknown. The data are from a study of T cell responses to AZD1222 COVID-19 vaccine. Study-level findings and limits: Reportedly, nearly half the spike-specific TCRs target unmutated variant regions. The repertoires were collected only after the peak T cell response. In a largely white British group with more females than males, clonal diversity was possibly underestimated. Two AZD1222 administrations were followed by greater Spike-specific TCR breadth and depth.

Germline CDR1 reads SEHNR; CDR2 reads FQNEAQ (reference sequence). The V gene lost 8 bases and the J gene lost 8 bases, with 18 bases spanning the gap. The CDR3 runs 14 residues. Produced via immunoSEQ multiplex PCR; TCRdb's table is partial and in-frame only. The table has approximately 42,000 clones, approximately 88% seen once. This specimen consisted of peripheral blood, obtained 28 days after the second AZD1222 dose. The source is an adult who received the AZD1222 COVID-19 vaccine. The V call is TRBV7-9, the J call TRBJ1-4; a weak D match, TRBD1 (6 bases). Here the CDR3 reads CASSRDSQGEKLFF. CDR3 sequence (DNA): TGTGCCAGCTCACGGGATTCGCAGGGGGAAAAACTGTTTTTT.